This T cell receptor (beta chain) was recorded in a study of PD-L1 blockade in urothelial cancer. Study summary: Blood analysis was done at 3 weeks (second dose) and 6 weeks after treatment began. A median of 141,255 T cells was found in the blood samples.

Germline V lookup: CDR1 SGHAT, CDR2 FQDESV (reference sequence). This CDR3 is 16 amino acids long. The V gene lost 5 bases and the J gene lost 2 bases, with 17 bases spanning the gap. The time point denotes: pretreatment peripheral blood. The investigators introduced synthetic TCR analog templates into each PCR as spikes. Sequenced by immunoSEQ multiplex PCR; TCRdb stores in-frame clones only, minus some. The sample has some 52,000 clones, around 79% seen once; the top ten hold about 4%. This sequence joins TRBV11-1 and TRBJ2-3; D is unresolved. The source material was PBMCs, sampled around atezolizumab (anti-PD-L1) treatment. The receptor comes from a man between 65 and 85 years old with urothelial cancer. CDR3 sequence: CASSPRTPGHTDTQYF. The CDR3 bases are TGTGCCAGCAGCCCCCGCACACCGGGTCACACAGATACGCAGTATTTT. Complete variable domain (other parts from reference TRBV11-1 and TRBJ2-3): EAEVAQSPRYKITEKSQAVAFWCDPISGHATLYWYRQILGQGPELLVQFQDESVVDDSQLPKDRFSAERLKGVDSTLKIQPAELGDSAMYLCASSPRTPGHTDTQYFGPGTRLTVL.